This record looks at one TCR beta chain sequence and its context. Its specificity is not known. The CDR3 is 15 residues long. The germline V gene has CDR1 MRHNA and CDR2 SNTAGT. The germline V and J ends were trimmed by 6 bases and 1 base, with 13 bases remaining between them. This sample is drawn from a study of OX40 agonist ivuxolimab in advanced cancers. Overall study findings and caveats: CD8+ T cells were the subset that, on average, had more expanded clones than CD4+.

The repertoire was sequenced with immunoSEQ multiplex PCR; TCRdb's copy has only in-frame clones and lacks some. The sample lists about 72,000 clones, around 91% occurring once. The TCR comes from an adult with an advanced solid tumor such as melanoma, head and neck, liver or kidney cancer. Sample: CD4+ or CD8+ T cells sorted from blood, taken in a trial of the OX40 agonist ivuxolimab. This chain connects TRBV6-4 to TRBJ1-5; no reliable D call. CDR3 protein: CASSPEMLSNQPQHF. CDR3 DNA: TGTGCCAGCAGCCCCGAAATGTTAAGCAATCAGCCCCAGCATTTT.